This T cell receptor (beta chain) was sequenced during a study of patients and donors after allogeneic stem cell transplantation. Germline assignment: CDR1 SGHTA and CDR2 FQGTGA. The CDR3 is 14 amino acids. Trimming took off 1 base at V and 2 bases at J, with 7 bases between the two ends. TCRdb used MiXCR to reprocess the RT-PCR reads, holding one entry per CDR3 protein. The table includes approximately 430,000 distinct CDR3 sequences, under 20% detected once. The clonotype originates from a human donor who was either an allogeneic HSCT recipient or a stem cell or donor lymphocyte infusion donor (not recorded which). It is not recorded whose cells these are; they may come from a transplant donor. This chain joins TRBV7-3 and TRBJ2-3; D not certain. Sequenced sample: blood, either unsorted or a sorted T cell fraction (not recorded which). The CDR3 nucleotides read TGTGCCAGCAGCTTAAGGGCGACCACAGATACGCAGTATTTT. Its translation is CASSLRATTDTQYF.